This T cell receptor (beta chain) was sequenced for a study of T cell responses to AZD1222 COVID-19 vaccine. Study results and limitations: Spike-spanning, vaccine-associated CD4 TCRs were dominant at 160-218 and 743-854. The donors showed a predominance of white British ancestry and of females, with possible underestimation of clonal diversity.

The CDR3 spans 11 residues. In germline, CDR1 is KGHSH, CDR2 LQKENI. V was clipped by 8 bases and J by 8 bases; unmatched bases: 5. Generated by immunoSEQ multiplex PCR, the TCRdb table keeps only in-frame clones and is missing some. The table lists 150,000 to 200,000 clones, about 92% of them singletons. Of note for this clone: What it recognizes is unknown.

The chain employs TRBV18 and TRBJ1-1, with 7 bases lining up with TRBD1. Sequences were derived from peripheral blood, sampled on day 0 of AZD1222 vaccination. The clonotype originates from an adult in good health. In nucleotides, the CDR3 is TGTGCCAGCAGGACAGGACGGGAAGCTTTCTTT. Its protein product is CASRTGREAFF.